This T cell receptor beta chain was obtained from a study of technical replicates of blood from four donors. The protocol was immunoSEQ multiplex PCR, while the TCRdb copy is restricted to in-frame clones and leaves out a portion. Of over 50,000 clones listed, around 86% are singletons. V lost 3 bases and J 4 bases, leaving 11 bases between the germline ends. The CDR3 is 14 residues long. Germline V CDR1 and CDR2: KGHSH, LQKENI. This clone was counted between two and nine times. The specimen sequenced was PBMCs. The receptor was isolated from a human donor in good health. Some clones in this sample may be carry-over from other donors' samples. The chain links TRBV18 to TRBJ2-3; D may be TRBD2 (5 bases). The CDR3 DNA sequence: TGTGCCAGCTCACCCGGGATAGGCCCAGATACGCAGTATTTT. Protein sequence: CASSPGIGPDTQYF.